This T cell receptor (beta chain) comes out of a study of cytotoxic CD8 clonotypes in ibrutinib-treated CLL. Study-level background: Across the patients, some eleven were relapsed/refractory, around 16 treatment-naive and 17 to 18 IGHV unmutated. On average, each sample had some 250,000 productive templates and approximately 89,000 productive rearrangements. Findings and limits, study-wide: At ibrutinib response, clonality increased, and at progression it declined back toward baseline.

The ends were cut back, 6 bases at V and 3 bases at J, with 18 bases in the middle. Germline assignment: CDR1 SGHTA and CDR2 FQGNSA. This CDR3 comprises 15 residues. This clone was seen only once. The antigen is unknown. Profiled with immunoSEQ multiplex PCR; TCRdb holds only in-frame clones, not every one. This table holds some 300,000 clones, about 80% found once. The TCR sequence derives from a human donor with chronic lymphocytic leukemia. This chain uses TRBV7-2 with TRBJ2-7; D is perhaps TRBD1 or TRBD2 (5 bases each). The sequencing here drew on PBMCs, taken before ibrutinib treatment. The CDR3 region is CASRILGTQGYEQYF. CDR3 in DNA: TGTGCCAGCAGGATACTCGGGACCCAGGGCTACGAGCAGTACTTC.